The entry below gives a single T cell receptor beta chain sequence along with its context. Antigen specificity is unknown. This sample is part of a study of OX40 agonist ivuxolimab in advanced cancers. Notes on the study in general: At 0.1 to 3.0 mg/kg and by week 6, CD4+ and CD8+ T cells in the blood had expanded clonally.

TCRdb's table, derived via immunoSEQ multiplex PCR, lists solely in-frame clones and lacks some. The table records around 60,000 clones, 80% to 95% of them present only once. This clonotype was obtained from an adult with an advanced solid tumor such as melanoma, head and neck, liver or kidney cancer. This specimen consisted of CD4+ or CD8+ T cells sorted from blood, obtained in a trial of the OX40 agonist ivuxolimab.

DNA of the CDR3: TGTGCCAGTAGTAGCGGTAGCTCCTACAATGAGCAGTTCTTC. It yields the protein CASSSGSSYNEQFF. The rearrangement joins TRBV19 to TRBJ2-1, with D uncertain. Trimming cost V 4 bases and J 0 bases, with 7 bases left between them. CDR3 length: 14 residues. Germline V lookup: CDR1 LNHDA, CDR2 SQIVND (reference sequence).